This TCR beta chain was captured by sequencing in a study of human T cells and chemical hapten exposure. The CDR3 covers 13 residues. V shed 4 bases and J shed 4 bases, with 8 bases lying between them. Per the germline V gene, CDR1 is LGHNA and CDR2 is YNFKEQ. Findings and limits, study-wide: Unchanged with DPC sensitization were TCRs above 1 in 1000 frequency.

This clonotype was counted ten times or more. As yet, its antigen is unknown. Individual cDNA molecules (in the library) carried attached unique molecular identifiers. TCRdb processed the RACE reads anew with MiXCR; each CDR3 protein has one entry. The sample has 95,000 to 150,000 distinct CDR3 sequences; 11% are singletons. Sample time point: patch test 3, about 24 weeks after DPC sensitization. Treatment meaning: therapeutic diphenylcyclopropenone sensitization with weekly scalp DPC. Patients had alopecia, were aged 18 to 70, and were not pregnant. The origin of this receptor is a woman in her 50s with alopecia areata. Some clones in this sample may be carry-over from other donors' samples. The source was whole blood, collected in connection with sensitization to the hapten diphenylcyclopropenone (DPC). The rearrangement uses TRBV4-2 and TRBJ2-1, with unresolved D. DNA of the CDR3: TGTGCCAGCAGCCCTCAGGTTTACAATGAGCAGTTCTTC. It is translated as CASSPQVYNEQFF.